This is a list of T cell receptor beta chains from one sample in a study of control samples from healthy donors and cancer patients. Repertoires were generated with immunoSEQ multiplex PCR, while TCRdb's copy carries only in-frame clones and drops some. The sample includes approximately 86,000 clones, about 85% of them seen just once. Source material: blood. Source of these receptors: a woman aged 35 to 49 in good health. Both conserved end residues are part of each CDR3. The D gene is left open where the match is weak. Clone sizes are given selectively: once, few, many, or a class where the clone is expanded.

>TRBJ1-1|13|TRBV7-3|NA|NA
TGTGCCAGCAGCTTGGAACAGGGCGTTGAAGCTTTCTTT
CASSLEQGVEAFF
>TRBJ1-5|13|TRBV30|TRBD1|many
TGTGCCTGGGGACAGGATAGCAATCAGCCCCAGCATTTT
CAWGQDSNQPQHF
>TRBJ1-1|12|TRBV10-3|NA|NA
TGTGCCATCAGTGAAGAAGTTACTGAAGCTTTCTTT
CAISEEVTEAFF
>TRBJ1-1|13|TRBV29-1|TRBD1|NA
TGCAGCGTTGGTGGCAGGGGGCGTACTGAAGCTTTCTTT
CSVGGRGRTEAFF
>TRBJ2-2|16|TRBV4-1|NA|NA
TGCGCCAGCAGCCATCTCACTCAGGAGAACACCGGGGAGCTGTTTTTT
CASSHLTQENTGELFF
>TRBJ2-1|18|TRBV2|TRBD2|NA
TGTGCTAGTCTGGGGGGGACTAGCGGGGGAAGCTCCTACAATGAGCAGTTCTTC
CASLGGTSGGSSYNEQFF
>TRBJ2-3|13|TRBV3-1/TRBV3-2|NA|NA
TGTGCCAGCAGCCAAGACGTAAGGGATACGCAGTATTTT
CASSQDVRDTQYF
>TRBJ2-3|13|TRBV19|NA|NA
TGTGCCAGTAGTATAGAACTCAGGGATACGCAGTATTTT
CASSIELRDTQYF
>TRBJ1-4|14|TRBV18|NA|NA
TGTGCCAGCTCACCGAAGGTGGGGGACGAAAAACTGTTTTTT
CASSPKVGDEKLFF
>TRBJ1-2|15|TRBV30|TRBD1|NA
TGTGCCTGGAGTGTACTGGGGGACAGGGAAGATGGCTACACCTTC
CAWSVLGDREDGYTF
>TRBJ1-3|16|TRBV18|NA|NA
TGTGCCAGCTCACCCCGAGGGGGGCGACAGTCAAACACCATATATTTT
CASSPRGGRQSNTIYF
>TRBJ1-3|18|TRBV11-3|NA|many
TGTGCCAGCAGCTTACTGGGTCCCGCCATGAGCTCTGGAAACACCATATATTTT
CASSLLGPAMSSGNTIYF
>TRBJ1-1|14|TRBV4-3|NA|NA
TGCGCCAGCAGCCAAGATAGGGTTAACACTGAAGCTTTCTTT
CASSQDRVNTEAFF
>TRBJ2-1|15|TRBV28|TRBD2|NA
TGTGCCAGCAGTGCTGGGACTAGTGGAAACAATGAGCAGTTCTTC
CASSAGTSGNNEQFF
>TRBJ2-3|13|TRBV24-1|TRBD1|NA
TGTGCCACCGAAAAGGGGGCAACAGATACGCAGTATTTT
CATEKGATDTQYF
>TRBJ1-1|15|TRBV4-1|NA|many
TGCGCCAGCAGCCACACCTCGGACCCGAACACTGAAGCTTTCTTT
CASSHTSDPNTEAFF
>TRBJ1-5|13|TRBV7-8|TRBD1|few
TGTGCCAGCAGCTTAAGGGGGCTTCAGCCCCAGCATTTT
CASSLRGLQPQHF
>TRBJ2-1|14|TRBV29-1|TRBD1|NA
TGCAGCGTTTATTCGGGACAGGGGGCATATGAGCAGTTCTTC
CSVYSGQGAYEQFF
>TRBJ1-3|13|TRBV6-1|NA|NA
TGTGCCAGCAGTGAATGGAATGGAAACACCATATATTTT
CASSEWNGNTIYF
>TRBJ2-7|12|TRBV5-4|NA|NA
TGTGCCAGCAGCCTACCCGGAAGGGAGCAGTACTTC
CASSLPGREQYF
>TRBJ1-1|14|TRBV4-3|NA|NA
TGCGCCAGCAGCCAAGGGCCGAGGGGCACTGAAGCTTTCTTT
CASSQGPRGTEAFF
>TRBJ2-5|15|TRBV5-8|NA|NA
TGTGCCAGCAGCCCCGGGGGAGGGGGTAAGGAGACCCAGTACTTC
CASSPGGGGKETQYF